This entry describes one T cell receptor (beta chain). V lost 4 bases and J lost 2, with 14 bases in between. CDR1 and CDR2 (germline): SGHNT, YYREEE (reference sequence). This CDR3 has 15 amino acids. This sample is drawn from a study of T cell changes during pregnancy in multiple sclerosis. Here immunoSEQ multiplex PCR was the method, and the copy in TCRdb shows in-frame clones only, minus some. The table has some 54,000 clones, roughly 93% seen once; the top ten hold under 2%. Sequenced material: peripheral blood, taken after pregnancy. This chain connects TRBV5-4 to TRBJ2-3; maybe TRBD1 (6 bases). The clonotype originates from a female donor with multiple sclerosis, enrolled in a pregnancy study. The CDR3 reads CASSVTGYLTDTQYF. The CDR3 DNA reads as TGTGCCAGCAGCGTCACAGGGTACCTCACAGATACGCAGTATTTT.